This T cell receptor (beta chain) was found in a study of breast tumors, draining lymph nodes, adjacent tissues. Study-level points and caveats: Findings are consistent with lymph node origin and intratumoral expansion of most tumor T cells.

This clonotype was seen ten or more times. No antigen is known for it. The lymph nodes were axillary draining lymph nodes from breast cancer patients. The length of the CDR3 is 13 residues. V was cut by 4 bases and J by 3 bases, with 10 bases left in between. Germline V CDR1 and CDR2: LNHDA, SQIVND (reference sequence). TCRdb recomputed calls from the multiplex PCR reads with MiXCR, one row per CDR3 protein. The sample comprises about 180,000 distinct CDR3 sequences, roughly 30% of which are singletons, and 3.5% to 4.5% rests with the top ten. The sequence derives from a female donor with breast cancer. Some clones in this sample may be carry-over from other donors' samples. The chain couples TRBV19 to TRBJ2-7; D not certain. The sample taken for sequencing was axillary lymph node tissue. As DNA, the CDR3 is TGTGCCAGTAGTACTGGACGGTTCTACGAGCAGTACTTC. Its translation: CASSTGRFYEQYF. Variable domain in full (rest from reference TRBV19 and TRBJ2-7): DGGITQSPKYLFRKEGQNVTLSCEQNLNHDAMYWYRQDPGQGLRLIYYSQIVNDFQKGDIAEGYSVSREKKESFPLTVTSAQKNPTAFYLCASSTGRFYEQYFGPGTRLTVT.